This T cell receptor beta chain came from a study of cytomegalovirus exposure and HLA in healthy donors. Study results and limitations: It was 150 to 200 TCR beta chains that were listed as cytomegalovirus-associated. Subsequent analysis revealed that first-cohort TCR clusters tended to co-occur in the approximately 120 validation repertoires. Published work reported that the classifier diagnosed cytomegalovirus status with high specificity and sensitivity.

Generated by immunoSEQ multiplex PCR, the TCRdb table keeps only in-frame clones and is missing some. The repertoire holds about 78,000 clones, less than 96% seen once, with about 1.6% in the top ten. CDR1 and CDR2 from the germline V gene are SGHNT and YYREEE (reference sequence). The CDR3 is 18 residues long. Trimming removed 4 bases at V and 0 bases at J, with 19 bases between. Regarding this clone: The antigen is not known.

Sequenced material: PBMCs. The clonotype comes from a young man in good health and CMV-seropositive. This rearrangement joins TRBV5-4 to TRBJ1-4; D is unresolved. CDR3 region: CASSPGRKGGTTNEKLFF. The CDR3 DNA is TGTGCCAGCAGCCCGGGAAGGAAGGGCGGGACAACTAATGAAAAACTGTTTTTT.